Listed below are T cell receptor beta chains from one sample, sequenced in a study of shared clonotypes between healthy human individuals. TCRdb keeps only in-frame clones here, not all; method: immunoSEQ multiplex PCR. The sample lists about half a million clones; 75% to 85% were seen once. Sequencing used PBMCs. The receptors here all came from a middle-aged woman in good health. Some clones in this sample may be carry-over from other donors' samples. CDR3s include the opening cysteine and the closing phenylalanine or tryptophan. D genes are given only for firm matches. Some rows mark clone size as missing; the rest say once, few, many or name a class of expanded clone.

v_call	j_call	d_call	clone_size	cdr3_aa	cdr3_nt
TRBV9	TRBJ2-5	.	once	CASSTGLQETQYF	TGTGCCAGCAGTACAGGGTTGCAAGAGACCCAGTACTTC
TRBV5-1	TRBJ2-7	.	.	CASSGGLAGREQYF	TGCGCCAGCAGCGGGGGACTGGCGGGAAGGGAGCAGTACTTC
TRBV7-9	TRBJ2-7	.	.	CASSALAGASYEQYF	TGTGCCAGCAGCGCCCTGGCGGGGGCCTCCTACGAGCAGTACTTC
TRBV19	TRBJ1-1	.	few	CASSPTVNTEAFF	TGTGCCAGTAGTCCGACTGTGAACACTGAAGCTTTCTTT
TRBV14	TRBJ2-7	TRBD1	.	CASSQDPGTGGGEQYF	TGTGCCAGCAGCCAAGACCCCGGGACAGGGGGAGGGGAGCAGTACTTC
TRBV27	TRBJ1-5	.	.	CASSLGGPDQPQHF	TGTGCCAGCAGTTTAGGGGGGCCCGATCAGCCCCAGCATTTT
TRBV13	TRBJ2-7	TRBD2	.	CASSLAGTSGRASIGEQYF	TGTGCCAGCAGCTTAGCCGGGACTAGCGGGAGGGCCTCTATTGGGGAGCAGTACTTC
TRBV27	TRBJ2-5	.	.	CASMEAGRETQYF	TGTGCCAGCATGGAGGCAGGGAGGGAGACCCAGTACTTC
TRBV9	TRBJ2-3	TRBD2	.	CASSGGRSTDTQYF	TGTGCCAGCAGCGGCGGGAGGAGCACAGATACGCAGTATTTT
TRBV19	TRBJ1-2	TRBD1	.	CASSRPMTGPLNYGYTF	TGTGCCAGTAGTAGACCGATGACAGGGCCACTTAACTATGGCTACACCTTC
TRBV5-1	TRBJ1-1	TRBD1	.	CASSTTGTGDTEAFF	TGCGCCAGCAGCACCACCGGGACAGGGGACACTGAAGCTTTCTTT
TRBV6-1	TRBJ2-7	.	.	CASSLQPQQGYEQYF	TGTGCCAGCAGTTTACAGCCCCAGCAGGGCTACGAGCAGTACTTC
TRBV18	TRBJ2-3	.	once	CASSPPFTPQWNTQYF	TGTGCCAGCTCACCACCGTTCACTCCCCAGTGGAATACGCAGTATTTT
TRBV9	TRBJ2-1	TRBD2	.	CASSVDSTSGSRNEQFF	TGTGCCAGCAGCGTAGATTCGACTAGCGGGAGTCGGAATGAGCAGTTCTTC
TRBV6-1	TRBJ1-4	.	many	CASSEKVDIANEKLFF	TGTGCCAGCAGTGAAAAGGTTGATATAGCTAATGAAAAACTGTTTTTT
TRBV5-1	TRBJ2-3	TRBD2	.	CASSTGTSGSTDTQYF	TGCGCCAGCAGCACGGGGACTAGCGGGTCCACAGATACGCAGTATTTT
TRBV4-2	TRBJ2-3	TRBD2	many	CASSQGREPDTQYF	TGTGCCAGCAGCCAAGGGCGGGAGCCAGATACGCAGTATTTT
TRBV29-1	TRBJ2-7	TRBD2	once	CSVVGPGREGLYEQYF	TGCAGCGTTGTGGGGCCGGGGAGGGAGGGCCTTTACGAGCAGTACTTC
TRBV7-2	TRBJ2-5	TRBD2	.	CASSSLLAGGGTQYF	TGTGCCAGCAGCTCCCTACTAGCGGGAGGGGGGACCCAGTACTTC
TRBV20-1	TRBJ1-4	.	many	CSANQNGKLFF	TGCAGTGCTAATCAAAACGGAAAACTGTTTTTT
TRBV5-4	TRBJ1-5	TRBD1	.	CASSLGTGESQPQHF	TGTGCCAGCAGCTTGGGGACAGGGGAAAGTCAGCCCCAGCATTTT
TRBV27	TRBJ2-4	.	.	CASSLKWPPFIQYF	TGTGCCAGCAGTTTAAAGTGGCCCCCCTTCATTCAGTACTTC
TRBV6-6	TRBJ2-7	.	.	CASSSPYSYEQYF	TGTGCCAGCAGTTCCCCCTACTCCTACGAGCAGTACTTC
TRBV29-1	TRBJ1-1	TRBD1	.	CSVGDRGGGTEAFF	TGCAGCGTAGGGGACAGGGGCGGAGGCACTGAAGCTTTCTTT
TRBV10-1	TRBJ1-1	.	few	CASSSRWDNTEAFF	TGCGCCAGCAGTAGTCGATGGGACAACACTGAAGCTTTCTTT
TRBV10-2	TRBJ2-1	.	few	CASSEGGTSSYNEQFF	TGCGCCAGCAGTGAGGGCGGGACAAGCTCCTACAATGAGCAGTTCTTC
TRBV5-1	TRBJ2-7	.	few	CASSWTEGTIYEQYF	TGCGCCAGCAGCTGGACAGAAGGGACAATCTACGAGCAGTACTTC
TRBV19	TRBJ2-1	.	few	CASSKANWGPYNEQFF	TGTGCCAGTAGTAAGGCAAACTGGGGCCCATACAATGAGCAGTTCTTC
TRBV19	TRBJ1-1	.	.	CASSISRDTEAFF	TGTGCCAGTAGTATTAGCAGGGACACTGAAGCTTTCTTT
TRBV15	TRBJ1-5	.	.	CATSRLGQPQHF	TGTGCCACCAGCAGGTTGGGTCAGCCCCAGCATTTT
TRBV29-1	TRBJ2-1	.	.	CSVDSGPAYNEQFF	TGCAGCGTTGATAGCGGCCCAGCCTACAATGAGCAGTTCTTC
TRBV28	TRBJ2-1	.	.	CASSFLASEQFF	TGTGCCAGCAGCTTCCTAGCATCTGAGCAGTTCTTC
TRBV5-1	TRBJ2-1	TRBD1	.	CASSSQTGGNEQFF	TGCGCCAGCAGCTCGCAGACAGGGGGGAATGAGCAGTTCTTC
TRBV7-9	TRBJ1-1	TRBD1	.	CASSQPDRGTEAFF	TGTGCCAGCAGCCAACCGGACAGGGGTACTGAAGCTTTCTTT
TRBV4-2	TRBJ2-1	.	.	CASSQAAIGSYNEQFF	TGTGCCAGCAGCCAAGCCGCCATAGGGTCCTACAATGAGCAGTTCTTC
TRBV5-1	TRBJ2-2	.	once	CASSLLASTGELFF	TGCGCCAGCAGCTTGTTAGCGTCCACCGGGGAGCTGTTTTTT
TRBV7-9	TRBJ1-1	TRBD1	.	CASSPGTGATEAFF	TGTGCCAGCAGCCCAGGAACAGGGGCGACTGAAGCTTTCTTT
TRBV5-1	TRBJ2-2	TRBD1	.	CASNPDRAIGELFF	TGCGCCAGCAACCCGGACAGGGCGATCGGGGAGCTGTTTTTT
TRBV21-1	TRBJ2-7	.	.	CASSKGPGVAGFSYEQYF	TGTGCCAGCAGCAAAGGGCCGGGGGTAGCGGGATTCTCCTACGAGCAGTACTTC
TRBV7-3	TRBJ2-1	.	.	CASSLTVSGRQFF	TGTGCCAGCAGCTTAACAGTCTCGGGACGGCAGTTCTTC
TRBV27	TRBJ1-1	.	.	CASSLRGQGSEAFF	TGTGCCAGCAGTTTACGGGGCCAGGGCTCTGAAGCTTTCTTT
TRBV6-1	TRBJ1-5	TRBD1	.	CASSRQGGNQPQHF	TGTGCCAGCAGTCGACAGGGAGGCAATCAGCCCCAGCATTTT
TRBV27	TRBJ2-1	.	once	CASSLNTYNEQFF	TGTGCCAGCAGTTTAAATACGTACAATGAGCAGTTCTTC
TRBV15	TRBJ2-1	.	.	CATSRVVIDDEQFF	TGTGCCACCAGCAGAGTAGTGATTGATGATGAGCAGTTCTTC
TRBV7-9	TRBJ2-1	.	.	CASSRARLGEKFF	TGTGCCAGCAGCCGCGCTCGTTTGGGAGAGAAGTTCTTC
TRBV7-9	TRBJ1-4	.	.	CASSPPGSGNEKLFF	TGTGCCAGCAGCCCCCCGGGGTCGGGTAATGAAAAACTGTTTTTT
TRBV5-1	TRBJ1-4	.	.	CATSLSGEEKLFF	TGCGCCACCTCACTGTCTGGGGAAGAAAAACTGTTTTTT
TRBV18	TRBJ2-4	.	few	CASFAPQWSKNIQYF	TGTGCCAGCTTTGCCCCCCAGTGGAGCAAAAACATTCAGTACTTC
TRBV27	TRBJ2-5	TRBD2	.	CASSLRTSGETQYF	TGTGCCAGCAGTTTACGGACTAGCGGAGAGACCCAGTACTTC
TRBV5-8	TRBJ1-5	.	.	CASSLTWPQHF	TGTGCCAGCAGCCTGACCTGGCCCCAGCATTTT
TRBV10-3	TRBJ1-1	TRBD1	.	CAISEADRATEAFF	TGTGCCATCAGTGAGGCGGACAGGGCCACTGAAGCTTTCTTT
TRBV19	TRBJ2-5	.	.	CASSMRGGETQYF	TGTGCCAGTAGTATGAGGGGTGGGGAGACCCAGTACTTC
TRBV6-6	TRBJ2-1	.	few	CASSYGSGKVNEQFF	TGTGCCAGCAGTTATGGATCAGGGAAGGTCAATGAGCAGTTCTTC
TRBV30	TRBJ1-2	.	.	CAWSVVGVYGYTF	TGTGCCTGGAGTGTAGTGGGGGTCTATGGCTACACCTTC
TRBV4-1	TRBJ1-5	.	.	CASSSTRGINQPQHF	TGCGCCAGCAGCAGCACAAGGGGAATTAATCAGCCCCAGCATTTT
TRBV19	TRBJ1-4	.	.	CASSIFASTNEKLFF	TGTGCCAGTAGTATTTTCGCATCAACTAATGAAAAACTGTTTTTT
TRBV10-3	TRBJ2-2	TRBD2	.	CAISPGLAGNTGELFF	TGTGCCATCAGCCCGGGACTAGCGGGCAACACCGGGGAGCTGTTTTTT
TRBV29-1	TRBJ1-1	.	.	CSVTHKFNTEAFF	TGCAGCGTGACGCATAAATTTAACACTGAAGCTTTCTTT
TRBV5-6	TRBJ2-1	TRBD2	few	CASSLISGGYNEQFF	TGTGCCAGCAGCTTGATCAGCGGGGGATACAATGAGCAGTTCTTC